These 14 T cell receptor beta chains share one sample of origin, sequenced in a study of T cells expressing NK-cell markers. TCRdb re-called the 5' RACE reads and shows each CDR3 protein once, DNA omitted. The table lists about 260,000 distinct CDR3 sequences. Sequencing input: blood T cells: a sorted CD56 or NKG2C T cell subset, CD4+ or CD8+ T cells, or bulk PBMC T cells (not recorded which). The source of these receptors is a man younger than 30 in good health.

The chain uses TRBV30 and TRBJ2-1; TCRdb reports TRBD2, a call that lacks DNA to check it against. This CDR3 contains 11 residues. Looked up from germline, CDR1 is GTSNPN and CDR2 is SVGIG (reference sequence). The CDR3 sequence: CAWSVGSQQFF.

CDR3 protein: CASSIGRINTEAFF. The chain has TRBV4-3 and TRBJ1-1; without DNA, the TCRdb call of TRBD1 cannot be checked. The CDR3 extends over 14 amino acids. Looked up from germline, CDR1 is LGHNA and CDR2 is YSLEER.

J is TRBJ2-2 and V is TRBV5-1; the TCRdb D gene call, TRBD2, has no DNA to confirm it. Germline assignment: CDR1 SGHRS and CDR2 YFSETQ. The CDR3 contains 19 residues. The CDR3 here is CASRRRPGLADANTGELFF.

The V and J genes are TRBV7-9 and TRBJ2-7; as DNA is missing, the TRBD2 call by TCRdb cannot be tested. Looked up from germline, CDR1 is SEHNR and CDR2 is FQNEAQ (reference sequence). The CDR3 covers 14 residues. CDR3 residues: CASSLRRESNEQYF.

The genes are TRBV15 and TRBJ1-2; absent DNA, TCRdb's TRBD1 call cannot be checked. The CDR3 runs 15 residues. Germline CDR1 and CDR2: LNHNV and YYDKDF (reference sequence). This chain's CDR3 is CATSSNRETGGGYTF.

CDR3 sequence: CASSSIGEKLFF. The rearrangement links TRBV6-2 or TRBV6-3 to TRBJ1-4. The CDR3 covers 12 residues. CDR1 and CDR2 from the germline V gene are MNHEY and SVGEGT.

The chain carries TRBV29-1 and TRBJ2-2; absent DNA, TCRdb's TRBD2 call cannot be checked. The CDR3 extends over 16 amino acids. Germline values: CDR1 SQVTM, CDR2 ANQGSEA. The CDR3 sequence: CSVSGLAGEGTGELFF.

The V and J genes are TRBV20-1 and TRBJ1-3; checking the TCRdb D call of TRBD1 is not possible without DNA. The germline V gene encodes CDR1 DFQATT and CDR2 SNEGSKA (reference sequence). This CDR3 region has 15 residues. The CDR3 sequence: CSARDAGASGNTIYF.

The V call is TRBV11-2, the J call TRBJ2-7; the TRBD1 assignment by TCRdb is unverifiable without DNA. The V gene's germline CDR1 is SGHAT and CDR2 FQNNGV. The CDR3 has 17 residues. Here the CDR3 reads CASSPLRRPQGRHEQYF.

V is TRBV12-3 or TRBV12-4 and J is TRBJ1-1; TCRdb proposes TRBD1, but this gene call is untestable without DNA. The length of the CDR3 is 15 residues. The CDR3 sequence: CASSASGTANTEAFF.

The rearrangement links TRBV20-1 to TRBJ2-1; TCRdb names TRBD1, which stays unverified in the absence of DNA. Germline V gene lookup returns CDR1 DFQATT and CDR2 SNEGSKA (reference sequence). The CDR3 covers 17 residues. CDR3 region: CSARDHVGGRFYNEQFF.

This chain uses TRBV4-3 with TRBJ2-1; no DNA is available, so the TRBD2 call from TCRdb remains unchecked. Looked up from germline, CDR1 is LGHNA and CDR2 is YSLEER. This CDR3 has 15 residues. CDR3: CASSQLTSGSGEQFF.

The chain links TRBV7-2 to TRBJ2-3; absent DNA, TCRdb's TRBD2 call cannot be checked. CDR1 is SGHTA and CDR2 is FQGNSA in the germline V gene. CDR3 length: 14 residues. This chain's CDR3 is CASSWGLGTDTQYF.

The CDR3 protein is CASSSGTGEVTGYTF. V usage is TRBV5-1 and J usage is TRBJ1-2; checking the TCRdb D call of TRBD1 is not possible without DNA. The CDR3 is made up of 15 amino acids. In germline, CDR1 is SGHRS, CDR2 YFSETQ.